Listed here are 12 T cell receptor beta chains from one sample, sequenced in a study of molecular identifiers for immune sequencing clone quantification. TCRdb fed the PCR reads into MiXCR, producing one record per CDR3 protein. The sample includes some 320,000 distinct CDR3 sequences, roughly a quarter of them seen just once. The source material was naive CD8+ T cells from blood, with Jurkat cell RNA spiked in. Described subset: FACS-sorted CD8+CD4-CCR7+CD45RA+ naive T cells. These receptors originate from a human donor in good health. Some libraries in this study had Jurkat cell RNA spiked in.

This clonotype came up once. Because the CDR3 is missing its conserved closing phenylalanine or tryptophan, this is likely a read error. This rearrangement joins TRBV4-3 to TRBJ2-6; TRBD2 aligns across 7 bases. CDR1 and CDR2 (germline): LGHNA, YSLEER. The V gene end was trimmed by 0 bases and the J gene end by 1 base; junction bases not matched to a gene: 6. The CDR3 has 18 amino acids. For the CDR3, the DNA is TGCGCCAGCAGCCAAGAGGCCGCGGGAGTGTCTGGGGCCAACGTCCTGACTTAC. Translating it yields CASSQEAAGVSGANVLTY.

The chain carries TRBV29-1 and TRBJ2-7; perhaps TRBD2 as D (6 bases). Trimming stripped 7 bases from V and 4 bases from J, with 17 bases between. This CDR3 has 13 residues. CDR1 and CDR2 from the germline V gene are SQVTM and ANQGSEA. The DNA for the CDR3 is TGCAGCGCCGGTAACGGGAGACTGTACGAGCAGTACTTC. Translating it yields CSAGNGRLYEQYF.

In its sample, this clonotype was seen many times. This chain uses TRBV9 with TRBJ1-1; D perhaps matches TRBD1 (5 bases). The CDR3 contains 13 residues. V lost 4 bases, J lost 4 bases, and 11 bases lay in between. From germline, CDR1 is SGDLS and CDR2 YYNGEE. The CDR3 coding sequence is TGTGCCAGCAGCACCGCCGGGACCACTGAAGCTTTCTTT. This translates into CASSTAGTTEAFF.

As regards this clonotype: Just one base apart from a much larger clone, this may be a read error. The V and J genes are TRBV7-9 and TRBJ2-2; 11 bases map to TRBD1. CDR1 SEHNR and CDR2 FQNEAQ come from the germline V gene (reference sequence). The V segment lost 5 bases and the J segment 3 bases; nucleotides outside the gene matches: 11. This CDR3 comprises 18 residues. CDR3 sequence (DNA): TGTGCCAGCAGCACAACTGTACCGGGACAGGGGGACACCGGGGAGCTGTTTTTT. Translation: CASSTTVPGQGDTGELFF.

This clonotype appeared a single time. This may be a read error, as it is one base from a much larger clone. The chain links TRBV28 to TRBJ2-3, with D perhaps assigned TRBD1 or TRBD2 (5 bases each). The germline CDR1 and CDR2 sequences are MDHEN and SYDVKM. The CDR3 totals 17 residues. Trimming took off 7 bases at V and 2 bases at J, with 22 bases between the two ends. CDR3 DNA sequence: TGTGCCAGCAATGGCCTGGGACGGCATTCCTCCACAGATACGCAGTATTTT. Its protein is CASNGLGRHSSTDTQYF.

The chain employs TRBV10-3 and TRBJ1-1, with D tentatively TRBD1 (5 bases). V lost 2 bases and J 3 bases, leaving 22 bases between the germline ends. The CDR3 sequence is 18 residues long. CDR1 and CDR2 from the germline V gene are ENHRY and SYGVKD. The CDR3 coding sequence is TGTGCCATCAGTGAGACGGGACTCTCTATCGGGATGGACACTGAAGCTTTCTTT. This encodes CAISETGLSIGMDTEAFF.

Note on this clonotype: This clone may be a read error of a much larger clone one base away. The rearrangement uses TRBV7-6 and TRBJ2-5; D gene uncertain. CDR3 length: 14 amino acids. Germline CDR1 is SGHVS and CDR2 is FNYEAQ. The CDR3 nucleotides read TGTGCCAGCAGCTTAGAAGCGATACAAGAGCCCCAGTACTTC. Residues: CASSLEAIQEPQYF. Full variable domain (remainder filled in from reference TRBV7-6 and TRBJ2-5): GAGVSQSPRYKVTKRGQDVALRCDPISGHVSLYWYRQALGQGPEFLTYFNYEAQQDKSGLPNDRFSAERPEGSISTLTIQRTEQRDSAMYRCASSLEAIQEPQYFGPGTRLLVL.

The table lists this clonotype with a count of one. This sequence may be a read error, since a much larger clone differs from it by one base. This rearrangement joins TRBV6-5 to TRBJ2-3; D might be TRBD1 (7 bases). CDR3 size: 17 residues. Germline CDR1 is MNHEY and CDR2 is SVGAGI. The germline V and J ends were trimmed by 5 bases and 1 base, with 19 bases remaining between them. The CDR3 protein is CASSQGGIARGTDTQYF. CDR3 coding DNA: TGTGCCAGCAGTCAGGGGGGTATAGCGAGGGGCACAGATACGCAGTATTTT.

Ten or more counts support this clonotype. V gene TRBV7-2 combines with J gene TRBJ2-7; no clear D gene. The CDR3 covers 13 residues. V was clipped by 4 bases and J by 4 bases, with 11 bases between them. The germline V gene encodes CDR1 SGHTA and CDR2 FQGNSA. In DNA, the CDR3 is TGTGCCAGCAGCTCAGAATTCGTTTACGAGCAGTACTTC. Protein sequence: CASSSEFVYEQYF.

Comments on this clonotype: A clone one base away is much larger, so this may be a read error. The chain employs TRBV4-1 and TRBJ2-7; D not resolved. V was clipped by 2 bases and J by 2 bases, with 13 bases between them. This CDR3 contains 15 residues. CDR1 and CDR2 (germline): MGHRA, YSYEKL. CDR3 in amino acids: CASSQLTWKPYEQYF. The CDR3 nucleotides are TGCGCCAGCAGCCAATTGACATGGAAGCCCTACGAGCAGTACTTC.

This clonotype showed up just a few times. J is TRBJ2-1 and V is TRBV6-2 or TRBV6-3; 12 bases are a match to TRBD2. V gave up 10 bases and J gave up 9 bases; unmatched junction bases: 10. The CDR3 runs to 14 residues. CDR1 is MNHEY and CDR2 is SVGEGT in the germline V gene. CDR3 protein: CATLTTSGGFEQFF. In nucleotides, the CDR3 is TGTGCCACCCTGACGACTAGCGGGGGTTTTGAGCAGTTCTTC.

This clonotype occurred many times. This chain joins TRBV7-2 and TRBJ1-1, with TRBD1 as a possible D gene (6 bases). CDR3 length: 15 residues. CDR1 and CDR2 from the germline V gene are SGHTA and FQGNSA. Trimming took off 5 bases at V and 4 bases at J, with 17 bases between the two ends. The CDR3 bases are TGTGCCAGCAGCAGAAAACAGGGATTGAGCACTGAAGCTTTCTTT. As protein: CASSRKQGLSTEAFF.